The rows below give T cell receptor beta chains drawn from one sample of a study of shared clonotypes between healthy human individuals. This table comes from immunoSEQ multiplex PCR, and its TCRdb copy is limited to in-frame clones, with some not included. The table has about 650,000 clones, roughly 95% seen once. The sequencing sample was made of naive CD8+ T cells sorted from blood. These receptors were obtained from a woman between 25 and 40 years old in good health. The CDR3 runs from the conserved cysteine through the conserved F or W. D genes are given only for firm matches. Size values are once, few and many counts, or a class for expanded clones, and some rows have none.

j_gene | v_gene | abundance | d_gene | CDR3nt | CDR3aa
TRBJ2-1 | TRBV27 | once | - | TGTGCCAGCAGTCCCGGGACAAATCTAGGGAATGAGCAGTTCTTC | CASSPGTNLGNEQFF
TRBJ2-7 | TRBV2 | - | - | TGTGCCAGCAGTGAATACCAAAAGCTCGGGGAGCAGTACTTC | CASSEYQKLGEQYF
TRBJ1-5 | TRBV7-9 | - | - | TGTGCCAGCGCCTTAGAAGATCAGCCCCAGCATTTT | CASALEDQPQHF
TRBJ2-2 | TRBV6-5 | - | - | TGTGCCAGCTCAGGGACGAACACCGGGGAGCTGTTTTTT | CASSGTNTGELFF
TRBJ1-2 | TRBV10-3 | - | - | TGTGCCATCAGTGCAACCGGACTCTACACCTTC | CAISATGLYTF
TRBJ1-1 | TRBV9 | few | - | TGTGCCAGCAGCGTATCGTGGGGCACTGAAGCTTTCTTT | CASSVSWGTEAFF
TRBJ2-7 | TRBV13 | - | TRBD2 | TGTGCCAGCAGCCCAGGGACTAGCGGGAGGTACGAGCAGTACTTC | CASSPGTSGRYEQYF
TRBJ2-1 | TRBV28 | - | TRBD2 | TGTGCCAGCAGAGGTCCAGCGGGAGCCGATGAGCAGTTCTTC | CASRGPAGADEQFF
TRBJ2-2 | TRBV6-5 | - | - | TGTGCCAGCAGTTACGACCCCGTACGTTTCACCGGGGAGCTGTTTTTT | CASSYDPVRFTGELFF
TRBJ2-7 | TRBV7-9 | - | - | TGTGCCAGCAGCCAACTTCCCTCCGACGAGCAGTACTTC | CASSQLPSDEQYF
TRBJ2-7 | TRBV2 | - | - | TGTGCCAGCAGTGAAGGGGCCCCAGAGCAGTACTTC | CASSEGAPEQYF
TRBJ2-1 | TRBV7-8 | - | TRBD2 | TGTGCCAGCACACTAAGTGGGACTAGCGGGAGGAACAATGAGCAGTTCTTC | CASTLSGTSGRNNEQFF
TRBJ2-7 | TRBV28 | - | TRBD2 | TGTGCCAGCAGTCTAGTACTAGCGCGCTCCTACGAGCAGTACTTC | CASSLVLARSYEQYF
TRBJ2-7 | TRBV2 | - | TRBD1 | TGTGCCAGCAGAGGGACAGGGAAACTAAACGACTACGAGCAGTACTTC | CASRGTGKLNDYEQYF
TRBJ2-5 | TRBV27 | - | - | TGTGCCAGCAGTGATTACCAAGAGACCCAGTACTTC | CASSDYQETQYF
TRBJ2-7 | TRBV4-1 | - | - | TGCGCCAGCAGCCAAGATCCGGCGGGACTTTCCTACGAGCAGTACTTC | CASSQDPAGLSYEQYF
TRBJ2-3 | TRBV6-5 | once | - | TGTGCCAGCAGTTGGACAGAGGGCACAGATACGCAGTATTTT | CASSWTEGTDTQYF
TRBJ2-7 | TRBV30 | - | - | TGTGCCGGGGAACGGGGTGGCGCCTACGAGCAGTACTTC | CAGERGGAYEQYF
TRBJ2-7 | TRBV27 | - | TRBD1 | TGTGCCAGCAGAGTACAGGGGGCCGGCGAGCAGTACTTC | CASRVQGAGEQYF
TRBJ2-5 | TRBV15 | - | TRBD2 | TGTGCCACCAGCAGGGGAGGGGAACAAGAGACCCAGTACTTC | CATSRGGEQETQYF
TRBJ2-1 | TRBV11-2 | - | - | TGTGCCAGCAGCCTCCCTTACCTGCGTCTCTCCTACAATGAGCAGTTCTTC | CASSLPYLRLSYNEQFF
TRBJ2-7 | TRBV5-6 | - | TRBD2 | TGTGCCAGCAGCTTCGCTTGGACTAGCTCCGAGCAGTACTTC | CASSFAWTSSEQYF
TRBJ1-5 | TRBV28 | once | TRBD1 | TGTGCCAGCACCGGGACAGGGTTGTTTTATCAGCCCCAGCATTTT | CASTGTGLFYQPQHF
TRBJ2-3 | TRBV13 | - | TRBD1 | TGTGCCAGCAGAACAGAACGGCAGGGGGTAGATACGCAGTATTTT | CASRTERQGVDTQYF
TRBJ2-1 | TRBV13 | - | - | TGTGCCAGCAGCTTAGGCTTACTAGGGTCGTCCTCCGCCAACAATGAGCAGTTCTTC | CASSLGLLGSSSANNEQFF
TRBJ2-2 | TRBV6-5 | few | - | TGTGCCAGCACTTGGGGGGTTAACACCGGGGAGCTGTTTTTT | CASTWGVNTGELFF
TRBJ1-5 | TRBV19 | - | - | TGTGCCAGTAGCCACGGACGGTTTTATAGCAATCAGCCCCAGCATTTT | CASSHGRFYSNQPQHF
TRBJ2-7 | TRBV5-8 | - | - | TGTGCCAGCAGCTTAAGGGTAACCCTCGAGCAGTACTTC | CASSLRVTLEQYF
TRBJ1-4 | TRBV6-6 | - | - | TGTGCCAGCAGTTACAACGGGTTTTTCACTAATGAAAAACTGTTTTTT | CASSYNGFFTNEKLFF
TRBJ1-1 | TRBV7-9 | few | TRBD1 | TGTGCCAGCAGCGGACAGGGGGCGCAAGCTTTCTTT | CASSGQGAQAFF
TRBJ1-2 | TRBV4-2 | - | TRBD1 | TGTGCCAGCAGCCAAGAACAGGGGGGGAACTATGGCTACACCTTC | CASSQEQGGNYGYTF
TRBJ2-6 | TRBV15 | - | - | TGTGCCACCAGCTTACCCTCAGGTCTTGATTTCTCTGGGGCCAACGTCCTGACTTTC | CATSLPSGLDFSGANVLTF
TRBJ2-5 | TRBV7-8 | - | TRBD2 | TGTGCCAGCAGCTTGGGCGGGAGGGCCTATGAGACCCAGTACTTC | CASSLGGRAYETQYF
TRBJ2-1 | TRBV14 | - | TRBD2 | TGTGCCAGCAGCCAACTATTAGCGGGAGGGGACGAGCAGTTCTTC | CASSQLLAGGDEQFF
TRBJ2-5 | TRBV25-1 | - | - | TGTGCCAGCAGGTCCCAAGAGACCCAGTACTTC | CASRSQETQYF
TRBJ1-2 | TRBV5-6 | - | TRBD1 | TGTGCCAGCAGCTTACAGGGGTCTGGCTACACCTTC | CASSLQGSGYTF
TRBJ2-1 | TRBV19 | - | TRBD1 | TGTGCCAGTAGTGTCCGGGACAGGGGTCATGAGCAGTTCTTC | CASSVRDRGHEQFF
TRBJ2-3 | TRBV5-6 | - | - | TGTGCCAGCAGCTTTCAGGGAAATACGCAGTATTTT | CASSFQGNTQYF
TRBJ2-7 | TRBV13 | - | TRBD2 | TGTGCCAGCAGCTCGTCCGGCGACCCCGGGAGGGTGAGGGAGCAGTACTTC | CASSSSGDPGRVREQYF
TRBJ2-5 | TRBV7-6 | - | TRBD1 | TGTGCCAGCAGCTCGCGGGACAGGGGCTGGGAGACCCAGTACTTC | CASSSRDRGWETQYF
TRBJ2-7 | TRBV2 | - | - | TGTGCCAGCAGTGACGACCGTGAATCGAGCTCCTACGAGCAGTACTTC | CASSDDRESSSYEQYF
TRBJ2-7 | TRBV5-6 | - | TRBD1 | TGTGCCAGCAGCCCGGACAGGAGCTCCTACGAGCAGTACTTC | CASSPDRSSYEQYF
TRBJ2-1 | TRBV9 | - | - | TGTGCCAGCAGCGCGGACCTAGCGCTGAACAATGAGCAGTTCTTC | CASSADLALNNEQFF
TRBJ2-7 | TRBV27 | once | - | TGTGCCAGCAGTTCCGGGACCCTAGGCTCCTACGAGCAGTACTTC | CASSSGTLGSYEQYF
TRBJ1-2 | TRBV6-1 | - | TRBD1 | TGTGCCAGCAGTGTATCTCCTCGGACAGGAGATCCCTATGGCTACACCTTC | CASSVSPRTGDPYGYTF
TRBJ2-1 | TRBV27 | - | TRBD2 | TGTGCCAGCAGTCCCTCCCCGGGAGGCGATTATAATGAGCAGTTCTTC | CASSPSPGGDYNEQFF
TRBJ2-3 | TRBV28 | - | - | TGTGCCAGCAGTTTTAACCCCACAGATACGCAGTATTTT | CASSFNPTDTQYF
TRBJ2-7 | TRBV27 | - | - | TGTGCCAGCAGTTTTTGGGGTAGGGCCTACGAGCAGTACTTC | CASSFWGRAYEQYF